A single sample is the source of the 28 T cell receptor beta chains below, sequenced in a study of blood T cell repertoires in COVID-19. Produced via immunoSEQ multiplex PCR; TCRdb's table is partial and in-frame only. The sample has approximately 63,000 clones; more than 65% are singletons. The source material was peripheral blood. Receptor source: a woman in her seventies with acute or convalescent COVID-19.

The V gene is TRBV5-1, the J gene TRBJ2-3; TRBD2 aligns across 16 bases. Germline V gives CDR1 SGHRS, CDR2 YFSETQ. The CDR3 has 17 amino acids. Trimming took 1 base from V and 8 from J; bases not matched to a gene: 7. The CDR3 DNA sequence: TGCGCCAGCAGCTTGTCCGGGACTAGCGGGGGGGCCGCTACGCAGTATTTT. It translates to CASSLSGTSGGAATQYF.

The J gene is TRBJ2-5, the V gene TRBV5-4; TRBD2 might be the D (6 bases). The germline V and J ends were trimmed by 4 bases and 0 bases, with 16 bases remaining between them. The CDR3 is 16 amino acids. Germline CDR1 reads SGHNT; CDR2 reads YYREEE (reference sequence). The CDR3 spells CASSKPGTQYQETQYF. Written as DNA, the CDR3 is TGTGCCAGCAGCAAACCCGGGACTCAGTACCAAGAGACCCAGTACTTC.

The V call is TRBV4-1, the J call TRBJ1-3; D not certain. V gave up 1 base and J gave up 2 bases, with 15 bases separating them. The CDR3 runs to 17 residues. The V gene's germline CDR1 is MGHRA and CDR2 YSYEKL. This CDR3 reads CASSQVPGQAPGNTIYF. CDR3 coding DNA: TGCGCCAGCAGCCAAGTCCCAGGCCAGGCCCCTGGAAACACCATATATTTT.

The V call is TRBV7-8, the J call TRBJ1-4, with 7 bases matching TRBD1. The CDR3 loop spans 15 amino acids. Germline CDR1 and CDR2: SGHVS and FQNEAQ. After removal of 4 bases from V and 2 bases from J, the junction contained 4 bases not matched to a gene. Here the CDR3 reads CASSWRQGTNEKLFF. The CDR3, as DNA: TGTGCCAGCAGCTGGCGACAGGGCACTAATGAAAAACTGTTTTTT.

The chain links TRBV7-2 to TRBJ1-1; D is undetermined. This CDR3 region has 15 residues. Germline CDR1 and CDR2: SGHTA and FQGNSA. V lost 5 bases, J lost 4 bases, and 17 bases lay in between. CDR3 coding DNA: TGTGCCAGCAGCCCTTTACGCCGGGAGGCCACTGAAGCTTTCTTT. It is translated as CASSPLRREATEAFF. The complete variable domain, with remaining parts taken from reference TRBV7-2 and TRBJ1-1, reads GAGVSQSPSNKVTEKGKDVELRCDPISGHTALYWYRQSLGQGLEFLIYFQGNSAPDKSGLPSDRFSAERTGGSVSTLTIQRTQQEDSAVYLCASSPLRREATEAFFGQGTRLTVV.

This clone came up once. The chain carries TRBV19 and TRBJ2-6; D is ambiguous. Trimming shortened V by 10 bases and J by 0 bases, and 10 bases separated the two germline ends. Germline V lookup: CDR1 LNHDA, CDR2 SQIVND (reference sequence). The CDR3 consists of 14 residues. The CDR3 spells CATNKDSGANVLTF. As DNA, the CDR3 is TGTGCCACCAACAAAGACTCTGGGGCCAACGTCCTGACTTTC.

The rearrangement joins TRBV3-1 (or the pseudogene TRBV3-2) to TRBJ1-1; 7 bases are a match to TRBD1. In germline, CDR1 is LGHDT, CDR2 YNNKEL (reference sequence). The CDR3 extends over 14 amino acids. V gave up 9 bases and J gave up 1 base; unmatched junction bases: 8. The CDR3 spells CASKVGTANTEAFF. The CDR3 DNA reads TGTGCCAGTAAAGTCGGGACAGCGAACACTGAAGCTTTCTTT.

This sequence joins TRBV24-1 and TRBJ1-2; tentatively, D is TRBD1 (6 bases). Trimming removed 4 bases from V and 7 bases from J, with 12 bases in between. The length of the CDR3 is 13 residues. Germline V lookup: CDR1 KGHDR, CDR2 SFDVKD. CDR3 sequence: CATSDSSRGGYTF. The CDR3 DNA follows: TGTGCCACCAGTGACTCATCCAGGGGTGGCTACACCTTC.

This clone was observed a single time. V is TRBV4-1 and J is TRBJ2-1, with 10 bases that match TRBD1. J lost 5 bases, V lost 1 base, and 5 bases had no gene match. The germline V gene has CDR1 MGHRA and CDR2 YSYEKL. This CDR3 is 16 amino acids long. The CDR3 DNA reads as TGCGCCAGCAGCCAAGTATCGGGGACAGGGGACAATGAGCAGTTCTTC. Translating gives CASSQVSGTGDNEQFF.

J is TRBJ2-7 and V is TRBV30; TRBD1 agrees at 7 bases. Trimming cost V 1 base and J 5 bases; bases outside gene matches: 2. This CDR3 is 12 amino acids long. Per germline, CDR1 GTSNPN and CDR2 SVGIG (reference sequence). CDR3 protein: CAWSAGGNEQYF. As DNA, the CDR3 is TGTGCCTGGAGTGCAGGGGGAAACGAGCAGTACTTC.

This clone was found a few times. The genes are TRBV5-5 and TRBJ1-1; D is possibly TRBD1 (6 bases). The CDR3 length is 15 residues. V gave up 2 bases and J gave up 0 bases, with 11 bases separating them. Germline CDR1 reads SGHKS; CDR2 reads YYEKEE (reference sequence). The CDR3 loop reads CASSLQGIMNTEAFF. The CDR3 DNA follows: TGTGCCAGCAGCTTACAGGGAATCATGAACACTGAAGCTTTCTTT.

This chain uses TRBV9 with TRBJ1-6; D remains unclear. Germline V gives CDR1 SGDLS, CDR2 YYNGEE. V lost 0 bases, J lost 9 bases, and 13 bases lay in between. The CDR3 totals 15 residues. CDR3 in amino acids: CASSVGSGSGSPLHF. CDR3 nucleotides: TGTGCCAGCAGCGTAGGCAGCGGCTCGGGTTCACCCCTCCACTTT.

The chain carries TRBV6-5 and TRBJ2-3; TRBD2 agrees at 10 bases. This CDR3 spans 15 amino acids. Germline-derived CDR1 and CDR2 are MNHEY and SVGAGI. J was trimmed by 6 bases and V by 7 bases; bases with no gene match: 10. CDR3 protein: CASISGGTLFDTQYF. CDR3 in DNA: TGTGCCAGCATTAGCGGGGGGACGCTTTTTGATACGCAGTATTTT.

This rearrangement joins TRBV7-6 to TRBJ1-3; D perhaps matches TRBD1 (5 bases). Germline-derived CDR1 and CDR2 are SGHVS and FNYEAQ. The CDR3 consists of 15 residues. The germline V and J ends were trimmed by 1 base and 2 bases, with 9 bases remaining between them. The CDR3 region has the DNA TGTGCCAGCAGCTTAGGGGGCCGGGCTGGAAACACCATATATTTT. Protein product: CASSLGGRAGNTIYF.

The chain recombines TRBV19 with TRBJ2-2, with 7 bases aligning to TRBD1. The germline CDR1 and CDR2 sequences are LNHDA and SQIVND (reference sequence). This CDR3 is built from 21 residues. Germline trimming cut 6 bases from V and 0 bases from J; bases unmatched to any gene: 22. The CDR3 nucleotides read TGTGCCAGTAGGTTTAGCGCAGGGGGTCTCTCCTACCAGACGAACACCGGGGAGCTGTTTTTT. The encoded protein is CASRFSAGGLSYQTNTGELFF.

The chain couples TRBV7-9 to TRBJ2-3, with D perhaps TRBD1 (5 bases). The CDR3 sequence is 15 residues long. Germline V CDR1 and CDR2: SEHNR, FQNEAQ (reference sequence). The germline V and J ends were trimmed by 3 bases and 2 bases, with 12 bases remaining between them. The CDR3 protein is CASSFSGLDTDTQYF. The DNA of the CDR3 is TGTGCCAGCAGCTTCTCAGGGCTCGACACAGATACGCAGTATTTT.

For the CDR3, the DNA is TGCAGTGCTAGTCGACCAGGGGCTGAAGCTTTCTTT. Protein: CSASRPGAEAFF. The chain employs TRBV20-1 and TRBJ1-1; D perhaps matches TRBD1 (6 bases). Trimming left V 3 bases short and J 6 bases short, with 11 bases between. The CDR3 has 12 amino acids. Germline V gene sequence: CDR1 DFQATT, CDR2 SNEGSKA (reference sequence).

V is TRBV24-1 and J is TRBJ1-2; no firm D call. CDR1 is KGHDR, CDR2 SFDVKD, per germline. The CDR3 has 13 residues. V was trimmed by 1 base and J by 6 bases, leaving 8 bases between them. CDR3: CATSDFNRDGYTF. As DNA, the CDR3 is TGTGCCACCAGTGATTTTAACAGAGATGGCTACACCTTC.

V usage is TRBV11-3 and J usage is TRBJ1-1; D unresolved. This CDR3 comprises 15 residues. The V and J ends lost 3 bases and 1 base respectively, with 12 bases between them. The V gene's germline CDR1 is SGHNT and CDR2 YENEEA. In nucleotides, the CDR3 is TGTGCCAGCAGCTTCTCCCATGGAGGGAACACTGAAGCTTTCTTT. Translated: CASSFSHGGNTEAFF.

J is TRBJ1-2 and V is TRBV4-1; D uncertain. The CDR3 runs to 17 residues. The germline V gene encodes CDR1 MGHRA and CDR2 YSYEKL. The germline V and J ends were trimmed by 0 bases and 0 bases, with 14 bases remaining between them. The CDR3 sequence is CASSQEIMRTTNYGYTF. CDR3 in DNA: TGCGCCAGCAGCCAAGAGATAATGAGAACTACTAACTATGGCTACACCTTC.

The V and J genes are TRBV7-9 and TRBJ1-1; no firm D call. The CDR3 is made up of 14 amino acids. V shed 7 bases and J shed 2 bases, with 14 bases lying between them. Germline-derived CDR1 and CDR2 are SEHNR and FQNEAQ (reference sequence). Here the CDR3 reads CASIAGLRNTEAFF. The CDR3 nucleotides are TGTGCCAGCATCGCCGGACTTAGAAACACTGAAGCTTTCTTT.

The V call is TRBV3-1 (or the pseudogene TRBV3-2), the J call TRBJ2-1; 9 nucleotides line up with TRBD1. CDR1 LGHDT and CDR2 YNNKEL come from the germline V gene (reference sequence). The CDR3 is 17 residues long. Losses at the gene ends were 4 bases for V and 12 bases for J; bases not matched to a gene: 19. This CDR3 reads CASSPKLGQGRLEGQFF. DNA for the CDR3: TGTGCCAGCAGCCCGAAGTTGGGACAGGGACGACTAGAGGGGCAGTTCTTC.

The CDR3 loop reads CASGRGQNTEAFF. Here the CDR3 DNA reads TGCGCCAGCGGCCGTGGACAGAACACTGAAGCTTTCTTT. The chain uses TRBV4-3 and TRBJ1-1; D may be TRBD1 (5 bases). The CDR3 is 13 amino acids. The germline V gene encodes CDR1 LGHNA and CDR2 YSLEER. V lost 8 bases to trimming and J lost 1 base, with 11 bases between them.

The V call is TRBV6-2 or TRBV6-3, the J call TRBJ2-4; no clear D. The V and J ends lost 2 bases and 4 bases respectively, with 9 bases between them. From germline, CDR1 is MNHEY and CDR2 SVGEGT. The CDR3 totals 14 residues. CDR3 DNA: TGTGCCAGCAGTTACCAGGCTGAAAAAAACATTCAGTACTTC. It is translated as CASSYQAEKNIQYF.

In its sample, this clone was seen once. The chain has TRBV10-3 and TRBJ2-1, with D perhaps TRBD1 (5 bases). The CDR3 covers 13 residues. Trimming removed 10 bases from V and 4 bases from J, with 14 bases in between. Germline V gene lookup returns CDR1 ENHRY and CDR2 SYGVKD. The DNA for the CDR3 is TGTGCCACCCTCTCTAAGGGGTACAATGAGCAGTTCTTC. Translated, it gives CATLSKGYNEQFF.

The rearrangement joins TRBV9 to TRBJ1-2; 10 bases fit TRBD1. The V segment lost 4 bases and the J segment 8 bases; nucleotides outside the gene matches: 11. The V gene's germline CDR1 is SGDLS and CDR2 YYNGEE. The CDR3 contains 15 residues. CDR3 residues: CASSPTLGQGSGYTF. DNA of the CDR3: TGTGCCAGCAGCCCGACCCTGGGACAGGGGAGCGGCTACACCTTC.

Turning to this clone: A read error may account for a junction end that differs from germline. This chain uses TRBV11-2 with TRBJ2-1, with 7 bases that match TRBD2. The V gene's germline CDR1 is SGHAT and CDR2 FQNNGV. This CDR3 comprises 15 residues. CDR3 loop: CASSSPNGGYSEQFF. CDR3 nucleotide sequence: TGTGCCAGCAGCTCCCCTAACGGGGGGTACAGTGAGCAGTTCTTC.

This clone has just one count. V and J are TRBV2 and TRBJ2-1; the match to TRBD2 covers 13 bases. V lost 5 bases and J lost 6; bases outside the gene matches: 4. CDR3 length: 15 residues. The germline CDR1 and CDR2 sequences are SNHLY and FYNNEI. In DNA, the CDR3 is TGTGCCAGCAGTCTACTAGCGGGGGGGGTCAATGAGCAGTTCTTC. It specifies CASSLLAGGVNEQFF.